Shown below are 30 T cell receptor beta chains from a single sample sequenced in a study of blood T cell repertoires in COVID-19. The protocol was immunoSEQ multiplex PCR, while the TCRdb copy is restricted to in-frame clones and leaves out a portion. The table includes about 80,000 clones, over 70% detected once. Sequencing input: peripheral blood. These receptors originate from a human donor in a cohort sampled during active COVID-19.

This chain uses TRBV6-2 or TRBV6-3 with TRBJ2-3; possible D gene TRBD1, 6 bases. CDR3 length equals 15 residues. Trimming removed 6 bases at V and 5 bases at J, with 18 bases between. Per the germline V gene, CDR1 is MNHEY and CDR2 is SVGEGT. The CDR3 loop is CASSTPRGSGDTQYF. CDR3 nucleotide sequence: TGTGCCAGCAGCACTCCGAGGGGGTCTGGAGATACGCAGTATTTT.

V is TRBV10-3 and J is TRBJ1-5, with TRBD1 matching over 8 bases. Germline CDR1 is ENHRY and CDR2 is SYGVKD. With V trimmed by 2 bases and J by 5 bases, 2 bases remained unmatched. The CDR3 spans 14 residues. CDR3 DNA sequence: TGTGCCATCAGTGAGCAGGGGGCACATCAGCCCCAGCATTTT. This codes for CAISEQGAHQPQHF.

The table lists this clone with a few counts. The CDR3 DNA sequence: TGCGCCAGCAGCCAAGAGGGCGGGCCCGGGAATACGCAGTATTTT. Residues: CASSQEGGPGNTQYF. The chain carries TRBV4-3 and TRBJ2-3; possible D gene TRBD2, 5 bases. The ends were cut back, 0 bases at V and 7 bases at J, with 14 bases in the middle. The CDR3 sequence is 15 residues long. The germline CDR1 and CDR2 sequences are LGHNA and YSLEER.

The chain uses TRBV7-2 and TRBJ2-7, with 12 bases matching TRBD2. CDR3 length: 16 amino acids. Germline lookup yields CDR1 SGHTA and CDR2 FQGNSA. V was clipped by 2 bases and J by 2 bases; unmatched bases: 4. In nucleotides, the CDR3 is TGTGCCAGCAGCTTAATACCTAGCGGGGGGGCCTACGAGCAGTACTTC. This sequence encodes CASSLIPSGGAYEQYF.

The V and J genes are TRBV11-3 and TRBJ2-1; D unresolved. Germline V gives CDR1 SGHNT, CDR2 YENEEA. This CDR3 region has 16 residues. The ends were cut back, 0 bases at V and 0 bases at J, with 9 bases in the middle. DNA for the CDR3: TGTGCCAGCAGCTTAGACAGGTATAGCTCCTACAATGAGCAGTTCTTC. Translating gives CASSLDRYSSYNEQFF.

As regards this clone: Other DNA variants within this sample encode the same CDR3. The chain combines TRBV7-3 with TRBJ1-1, with no clear D. The CDR3 runs to 13 residues. The V gene lost 2 bases and the J gene lost 2 bases, with 6 bases spanning the gap. Germline V gene sequence: CDR1 SGHTA, CDR2 FQGTGA. In nucleotides, the CDR3 is TGTGCCAGCAGCTTATCGGTTAACACTGAAGCTTTCTTT. This codes for CASSLSVNTEAFF.

The CDR3, as DNA: TGTGCCAGCAGTTACTCGAACCCCGGCGGTGGCTACACCTTC. It specifies CASSYSNPGGGYTF. The rearrangement uses TRBV6-2 or TRBV6-3 and TRBJ1-2; D is unclear. Germline CDR1 reads MNHEY; CDR2 reads SVGEGT. The CDR3 loop spans 14 amino acids. Trimming left V 0 bases short and J 7 bases short, with 12 bases between.

In its sample, this clone was seen many times. V gene TRBV4-1 combines with J gene TRBJ2-7, with D perhaps TRBD1 (6 bases). CDR1 is MGHRA and CDR2 is YSYEKL in the germline V gene. V was cut by 3 bases and J by 2 bases, with 14 bases left in between. The CDR3 runs to 15 residues. CDR3 protein: CASSQQAGAPYEQYV. In DNA form, the CDR3 reads TGCGCCAGCAGCCAGCAGGCAGGGGCCCCCTACGAGCAGTACGTC.

V usage is TRBV7-9 and J usage is TRBJ2-2; 11 bases fit TRBD1. The CDR3 runs to 16 residues. CDR1 is SEHNR and CDR2 is FQNEAQ in the germline V gene (reference sequence). The V and J ends lost 5 bases and 2 bases, in that order; junction bases with no gene match: 4. The CDR3: CASSLGQGDNTGELFF. Here the CDR3 DNA reads TGTGCCAGCAGCCTGGGACAGGGGGACAACACCGGGGAGCTGTTTTTT.

The V gene is TRBV14, the J gene TRBJ2-5; the match to TRBD2 covers 12 bases. After removal of 4 bases from V and 3 bases from J, the junction contained 6 bases not matched to a gene. Germline CDR1 and CDR2: SGHDN and FVKESK. The CDR3 contains 16 residues. The chain's CDR3 is CASSLVWTSGKETQYF. The CDR3 coding sequence is TGTGCCAGCAGCCTTGTTTGGACTAGCGGGAAAGAGACCCAGTACTTC.

The rearrangement uses TRBV29-1 and TRBJ1-1; 7 bases line up with TRBD1. The junction had 9 bases not matched to a gene; V was cut back by 7 bases and J by 7 bases. This CDR3 is 12 amino acids long. CDR1 and CDR2 (germline): SQVTM, ANQGSEA. In DNA, the CDR3 is TGCAGCGCCCCCCGACAGGGAAGTGAAGCTTTCTTT. Translation: CSAPRQGSEAFF.

This clone was detected many times. The gene calls are TRBV27 and TRBJ1-5; maybe TRBD1 (6 bases). The CDR3 contains 14 residues. Per germline, CDR1 MNHEY and CDR2 SMNVEV (reference sequence). The V end lost 7 bases, the J end lost 6 bases, and 16 bases lay between the germline ends. CDR3 amino acids: CASTPRRGGQPQHF. The DNA for the CDR3 is TGTGCCAGCACCCCGCGCAGGGGCGGTCAGCCCCAGCATTTT.

This rearrangement joins TRBV6-5 to TRBJ2-5; 10 nucleotides agree with TRBD2. The junction had 3 bases not matched to a gene; V was cut back by 8 bases and J by 0 bases. Germline CDR1 is MNHEY and CDR2 is SVGAGI. This CDR3 has 14 residues. In nucleotides, the CDR3 is TGTGCCAGCTACGGACTAGCGGACCAAGAGACCCAGTACTTC. This gives the protein CASYGLADQETQYF.

The chain uses TRBV24-1 and TRBJ2-3; weak D call: TRBD2 (5 bases). Germline V gives CDR1 KGHDR, CDR2 SFDVKD. Deletions cut 3 bases from V and 1 base from J, with 16 bases between. This CDR3 contains 17 residues. The CDR3 DNA is TGTGCCACCAGTGATCACTGGGCTGAGGAGGGCACAGATACGCAGTATTTT. It encodes CATSDHWAEEGTDTQYF.

DNA for the CDR3: TGTGCCAGCAGCACCTACAGGGGGCTTATTGGCTACACCTTC. It specifies CASSTYRGLIGYTF. The chain links TRBV11-2 to TRBJ1-2; the match to TRBD1 covers 9 bases. This CDR3 comprises 14 residues. Germline V gene lookup returns CDR1 SGHAT and CDR2 FQNNGV. V trimming: 5 bases; J trimming: 7 bases; junction bases outside the gene matches: 8.

The chain carries TRBV28 and TRBJ2-3, with TRBD2 as a possible D gene (6 bases). CDR1 is MDHEN, CDR2 SYDVKM, per germline. The length of the CDR3 is 18 residues. V was cut by 7 bases and J by 7 bases, with 30 bases left in between. The CDR3 is CASTSNRDSNYLLHTQYF. The CDR3 bases are TGTGCCAGCACCTCCAACCGGGACTCCAATTACCTCCTTCATACGCAGTATTTT. Full variable domain (rest looked up from reference TRBV28 and TRBJ2-3): DVKVTQSSRYLVKRTGEKVFLECVQDMDHENMFWYRQDPGLGLRLIYFSYDVKMKEKGDIPEGYSVSREKKERFSLILESASTNQTSMYLCASTSNRDSNYLLHTQYFGPGTRLTVL.

This clone was recorded once. The rearrangement joins TRBV5-1 to TRBJ1-1; TRBD1 agrees at 8 bases. The germline CDR1 and CDR2 sequences are SGHRS and YFSETQ. This CDR3 has 14 residues. V lost 3 bases and J lost 1; bases outside the gene matches: 2. The CDR3 region is CASSSTGENTEAFF. The CDR3 nucleotides are TGCGCCAGCAGCTCGACAGGGGAGAACACTGAAGCTTTCTTT.

The chain combines TRBV27 with TRBJ2-7, with unresolved D. Trimming removed 2 bases at V and 5 bases at J, with 10 bases between. Germline-derived CDR1 and CDR2 are MNHEY and SMNVEV (reference sequence). CDR3 length: 13 residues. This chain's CDR3 is CASSLVAGHEQYF. DNA for the CDR3: TGTGCCAGCAGTTTAGTTGCAGGCCACGAGCAGTACTTC.

This rearrangement joins TRBV7-2 to TRBJ2-6; no clear D. Germline V lookup: CDR1 SGHTA, CDR2 FQGNSA. V was cut by 7 bases and J by 2 bases, with 9 bases left in between. The CDR3 is 14 amino acids. In DNA form, the CDR3 reads TGTGCCAGCATCCTAGACCCTGGGGCCAACGTCCTGACTTTC. Encoded protein: CASILDPGANVLTF.

This clone was counted a single time. The chain couples TRBV19 to TRBJ1-2, with a weak D call TRBD1 (6 bases). The V end lost 3 bases, the J end lost 6 bases, and 14 bases lay between the germline ends. This CDR3 region has 14 residues. Germline V gene lookup returns CDR1 LNHDA and CDR2 SQIVND (reference sequence). The CDR3 DNA reads TGTGCCAGTAGTATCCCAGGACAGAGGGATGGCTACACCTTC. This translates into CASSIPGQRDGYTF.

The gene calls are TRBV23-1 and TRBJ2-7; 9 nucleotides align to TRBD1. TRBV23-1 carries the ORF label, with uncertain function. V lost 7 bases and J lost 4; bases outside the gene matches: 11. The CDR3 has 15 residues. CDR3 amino acids: CASTAPGQGRYEQYF. CDR3 DNA: TGCGCCAGCACCGCCCCGGGACAGGGCCGTTACGAGCAGTACTTC.

The V gene is TRBV7-2, the J gene TRBJ2-5; 8 bases match TRBD1. This CDR3 comprises 14 residues. The trim removed 5 bases at V and 2 bases at J, leaving 4 bases unmatched. CDR1 and CDR2 (germline): SGHTA, FQGNSA. The CDR3 spells CASSPRTGQETQYF. DNA of the CDR3: TGTGCCAGCAGCCCACGGACAGGGCAAGAGACCCAGTACTTC.

The chain joins TRBV30 to TRBJ1-2; TRBD1 is a possible D gene (6 bases). The CDR3 runs 13 residues. The V and J ends lost 5 bases and 4 bases respectively, with 14 bases between them. CDR1 is GTSNPN and CDR2 is SVGIG in the germline V gene (reference sequence). The CDR3 DNA reads as TGTGCCTGGCAACAGGGAACAGGCTATGGCTACACCTTC. Amino acid sequence: CAWQQGTGYGYTF.

The chain uses TRBV7-8 and TRBJ1-2; possible D gene TRBD1, 5 bases. The CDR3 totals 14 residues. Deletions cut 0 bases from V and 6 bases from J, with 11 bases between. CDR1 is SGHVS and CDR2 is FQNEAQ in the germline V gene. CDR3 bases: TGTGCCAGCAGCTTAGCAGGGGAAGTCGATGGCTACACCTTC. Translated: CASSLAGEVDGYTF.

The chain uses TRBV18 and TRBJ2-3, with 12 bases matching TRBD2. J gave up 2 bases and V 0 bases, and 3 bases lay outside the gene matches. Per germline, CDR1 KGHSH and CDR2 LQKENI. The CDR3 length is 17 residues. The CDR3 bases are TGTGCCAGCTCACCACCCCTAGCGGGAGGGTACACAGATACGCAGTATTTT. It codes for CASSPPLAGGYTDTQYF.

The chain employs TRBV3-1 (or the pseudogene TRBV3-2) and TRBJ1-1, with TRBD1 as a possible D gene (5 bases). From germline, CDR1 is LGHDT and CDR2 YNNKEL (reference sequence). V was clipped by 0 bases and J by 5 bases, with 16 bases between them. CDR3 length equals 16 residues. Here the CDR3 DNA reads TGTGCCAGCAGCCAAGATTGGAGGGGCTGGGGGACTGAAGCTTTCTTT. As protein: CASSQDWRGWGTEAFF.

The CDR3 DNA is TGCAGTGCTACAGGGGACAATGAGCAGTTCTTC. It specifies CSATGDNEQFF. The J gene is TRBJ2-1, the V gene TRBV20-1; D perhaps matches TRBD1 (6 bases). The germline V gene encodes CDR1 DFQATT and CDR2 SNEGSKA (reference sequence). The CDR3 is 11 residues long. The V and J ends lost 4 bases and 5 bases respectively, with 6 bases between them.

This chain connects TRBV11-3 to TRBJ2-5; 9 bases agree with TRBD2. The germline gives CDR1 SGHNT, CDR2 YENEEA. The trim removed 5 bases at V and 6 bases at J, leaving 7 bases unmatched. The length of the CDR3 is 14 residues. The DNA for the CDR3 is TGTGCCAGCAGCGTTAGCGGGAGTGTGCAGACCCAGTACTTC. Translation gives CASSVSGSVQTQYF.

CDR3 in DNA: TGTGCCAGTAGTTTAGGTGGCAGTTTCACTGAAGCTTTCTTT. This translates into CASSLGGSFTEAFF. The chain combines TRBV19 with TRBJ1-1; D ambiguous. Trimming pared 5 bases from V and 4 bases from J, leaving 14 bases between. The CDR3 totals 14 residues. Germline V gene sequence: CDR1 LNHDA, CDR2 SQIVND (reference sequence).

V usage is TRBV19 and J usage is TRBJ1-1; 8 bases line up with TRBD1. The CDR3 has 18 amino acids. V shed 5 bases, J shed 1 base, and the junction held 15 bases outside the gene matches. CDR1 LNHDA and CDR2 SQIVND come from the germline V gene (reference sequence). The CDR3 DNA follows: TGTGCCAGTAGTTCCAGGACAGGGTACCTTTTGAGGAACACTGAAGCTTTCTTT. Its translation: CASSSRTGYLLRNTEAFF.